This passage covers 14 T cell receptor beta chains from one sample sequenced in a study of cytomegalovirus exposure and HLA in healthy donors. PCR used 60 Vbeta primers and 13 Jbeta primers. The data were produced by immunoSEQ multiplex PCR, yet TCRdb's version contains in-frame clones alone and is incomplete. In the table there are more than 140,000 clones, around 79% of which are singletons. The sample was PBMCs. The receptors here all came from a male donor in good health and CMV-seronegative.

The chain links TRBV27 to TRBJ1-4; no reliable D call. Germline lookup yields CDR1 MNHEY and CDR2 SMNVEV (reference sequence). The CDR3 has 14 residues. The V end lost 3 bases, the J end lost 0 bases, and 5 bases lay between the germline ends. CDR3 protein: CASSFGATNEKLFF. The CDR3 coding sequence is TGTGCCAGCAGTTTCGGGGCAACTAATGAAAAACTGTTTTTT.

V usage is TRBV7-2 and J usage is TRBJ1-5; D gene uncertain. In germline, CDR1 is SGHTA, CDR2 FQGNSA. The germline V and J ends were trimmed by 3 bases and 3 bases, with 12 bases remaining between them. This CDR3 spans 15 amino acids. The CDR3 loop is CASSLEQPYNQPQHF. CDR3 sequence (DNA): TGTGCCAGCAGCTTGGAGCAGCCCTACAATCAGCCCCAGCATTTT.

The V gene is TRBV7-6, the J gene TRBJ2-5, with D unclear. The J call may be wrong; the DNA end is better matched by TRBJ2-7. The germline V gene has CDR1 SGHVS and CDR2 FNYEAQ. The CDR3 runs 14 residues. This chain's CDR3 is CASSLDANSYEQYF. The CDR3 DNA is TGTGCCAGCAGCTTAGATGCCAACTCCTACGAGCAGTACTTC.

This sequence joins TRBV30 and TRBJ1-1, with D possibly matching TRBD1 (6 bases). V shed 2 bases and J shed 3 bases, with 10 bases lying between them. Germline values: CDR1 GTSNPN, CDR2 SVGIG (reference sequence). There are 13 residues in the CDR3. The CDR3 nucleotides read TGTGCCTGGAGTTCGGCAGGGGACACTGAAGCTTTCTTT. Translating gives CAWSSAGDTEAFF.

V and J are TRBV6-5 and TRBJ1-5, with TRBD1 matching over 7 bases. The CDR3 spans 15 residues. Losses at the gene ends were 6 bases for V and 0 bases for J; bases not matched to a gene: 5. Germline CDR1 MNHEY, CDR2 SVGAGI. Written as DNA, the CDR3 is TGTGCCAGCAGGCCACAGGGGTATAGCAATCAGCCCCAGCATTTT. It codes for CASRPQGYSNQPQHF.

The chain uses TRBV29-1 and TRBJ1-5; D unclear. In germline, CDR1 is SQVTM, CDR2 ANQGSEA. The CDR3 totals 14 residues. Trimming removed 4 bases from V and 0 bases from J, with 10 bases in between. CDR3 in DNA: TGCAGCGTTGTTGTACCCTATAGCAATCAGCCCCAGCATTTT. The encoded protein is CSVVVPYSNQPQHF.

The chain uses TRBV28 and TRBJ1-2; D is unclear. The CDR3 is made up of 14 amino acids. CDR1 and CDR2 (germline): MDHEN, SYDVKM. Trimming left V 3 bases short and J 2 bases short, with 10 bases between. For the CDR3, the DNA is TGTGCCAGCAGTTTCAACCTCGGGAACTATGGCTACACCTTC. This encodes CASSFNLGNYGYTF.

The chain links TRBV6-5 to TRBJ1-2, with 8 nucleotides matching TRBD1. This CDR3 contains 15 residues. V shed 2 bases, J shed 3 bases, and the junction held 5 bases outside the gene matches. CDR1 is MNHEY, CDR2 SVGAGI, per germline. The CDR3: CASSYIRGQDYGYTF. The CDR3 nucleotides are TGTGCCAGCAGTTACATACGGGGACAGGACTATGGCTACACCTTC.

This chain uses TRBV6-5 with TRBJ2-3, with D tentatively TRBD2 (6 bases). Germline CDR1 MNHEY, CDR2 SVGAGI. There are 13 residues in the CDR3. With 5 bases removed from V and 6 bases from J, the gap between germline ends came to 12 bases. The DNA for the CDR3 is TGTGCCAGCAGTGTAGCGGAGACGGATACGCAGTATTTT. Translation gives CASSVAETDTQYF.

The J gene is TRBJ1-2, the V gene TRBV19; 11 nucleotides line up with TRBD1. The J segment lost 5 bases and the V segment lost 5 bases, leaving 1 base of the junction unmatched. Germline CDR1 LNHDA, CDR2 SQIVND (reference sequence). CDR3 size: 13 residues. The CDR3 protein is CASSGQGAYGYTF. CDR3 bases: TGTGCCAGTAGTGGACAGGGGGCGTATGGCTACACCTTC.

The CDR3 bases are TGCGCCAGCAGCTTGGAGGGGGATGGCTACACCTTC. This codes for CASSLEGDGYTF. This sequence joins TRBV5-1 and TRBJ1-2; a weak D match, TRBD1 (6 bases). V lost 0 bases, J lost 6 bases, and 6 bases lay in between. Germline CDR1 and CDR2: SGHRS and YFSETQ. The CDR3 is 12 residues long.

The chain has TRBV7-8 and TRBJ2-6; 7 bases are a match to TRBD1. With V trimmed by 4 bases and J by 0 bases, 9 bases remained unmatched. Germline V CDR1 and CDR2: SGHVS, FQNEAQ. CDR3 length equals 18 residues. The CDR3 spells CASSSPGQLSSGANVLTF. In nucleotides, the CDR3 is TGTGCCAGCAGCTCCCCGGGACAGTTAAGCTCTGGGGCCAACGTCCTGACTTTC.

This clone was observed a single time. This chain connects TRBV27 to TRBJ1-2; TRBD1 matches at 11 bases. The CDR3 length is 16 residues. The germline CDR1 and CDR2 sequences are MNHEY and SMNVEV (reference sequence). Losses at the gene ends were 5 bases for V and 5 bases for J; bases not matched to a gene: 10. The chain's CDR3 is CASSPRGQGAKYGYTF. Written as DNA, the CDR3 is TGTGCCAGCAGTCCCCGCGGACAGGGGGCAAAGTATGGCTACACCTTC.

The gene calls are TRBV2 and TRBJ2-7, with a weak D call TRBD1 (6 bases). Germline-derived CDR1 and CDR2 are SNHLY and FYNNEI. Trimming pared 4 bases from V and 0 bases from J, leaving 10 bases between. The CDR3 runs 14 residues. The CDR3 DNA reads TGTGCCAGCAGTGCCCGGACAGCCTCCTACGAGCAGTACTTC. Protein product: CASSARTASYEQYF.